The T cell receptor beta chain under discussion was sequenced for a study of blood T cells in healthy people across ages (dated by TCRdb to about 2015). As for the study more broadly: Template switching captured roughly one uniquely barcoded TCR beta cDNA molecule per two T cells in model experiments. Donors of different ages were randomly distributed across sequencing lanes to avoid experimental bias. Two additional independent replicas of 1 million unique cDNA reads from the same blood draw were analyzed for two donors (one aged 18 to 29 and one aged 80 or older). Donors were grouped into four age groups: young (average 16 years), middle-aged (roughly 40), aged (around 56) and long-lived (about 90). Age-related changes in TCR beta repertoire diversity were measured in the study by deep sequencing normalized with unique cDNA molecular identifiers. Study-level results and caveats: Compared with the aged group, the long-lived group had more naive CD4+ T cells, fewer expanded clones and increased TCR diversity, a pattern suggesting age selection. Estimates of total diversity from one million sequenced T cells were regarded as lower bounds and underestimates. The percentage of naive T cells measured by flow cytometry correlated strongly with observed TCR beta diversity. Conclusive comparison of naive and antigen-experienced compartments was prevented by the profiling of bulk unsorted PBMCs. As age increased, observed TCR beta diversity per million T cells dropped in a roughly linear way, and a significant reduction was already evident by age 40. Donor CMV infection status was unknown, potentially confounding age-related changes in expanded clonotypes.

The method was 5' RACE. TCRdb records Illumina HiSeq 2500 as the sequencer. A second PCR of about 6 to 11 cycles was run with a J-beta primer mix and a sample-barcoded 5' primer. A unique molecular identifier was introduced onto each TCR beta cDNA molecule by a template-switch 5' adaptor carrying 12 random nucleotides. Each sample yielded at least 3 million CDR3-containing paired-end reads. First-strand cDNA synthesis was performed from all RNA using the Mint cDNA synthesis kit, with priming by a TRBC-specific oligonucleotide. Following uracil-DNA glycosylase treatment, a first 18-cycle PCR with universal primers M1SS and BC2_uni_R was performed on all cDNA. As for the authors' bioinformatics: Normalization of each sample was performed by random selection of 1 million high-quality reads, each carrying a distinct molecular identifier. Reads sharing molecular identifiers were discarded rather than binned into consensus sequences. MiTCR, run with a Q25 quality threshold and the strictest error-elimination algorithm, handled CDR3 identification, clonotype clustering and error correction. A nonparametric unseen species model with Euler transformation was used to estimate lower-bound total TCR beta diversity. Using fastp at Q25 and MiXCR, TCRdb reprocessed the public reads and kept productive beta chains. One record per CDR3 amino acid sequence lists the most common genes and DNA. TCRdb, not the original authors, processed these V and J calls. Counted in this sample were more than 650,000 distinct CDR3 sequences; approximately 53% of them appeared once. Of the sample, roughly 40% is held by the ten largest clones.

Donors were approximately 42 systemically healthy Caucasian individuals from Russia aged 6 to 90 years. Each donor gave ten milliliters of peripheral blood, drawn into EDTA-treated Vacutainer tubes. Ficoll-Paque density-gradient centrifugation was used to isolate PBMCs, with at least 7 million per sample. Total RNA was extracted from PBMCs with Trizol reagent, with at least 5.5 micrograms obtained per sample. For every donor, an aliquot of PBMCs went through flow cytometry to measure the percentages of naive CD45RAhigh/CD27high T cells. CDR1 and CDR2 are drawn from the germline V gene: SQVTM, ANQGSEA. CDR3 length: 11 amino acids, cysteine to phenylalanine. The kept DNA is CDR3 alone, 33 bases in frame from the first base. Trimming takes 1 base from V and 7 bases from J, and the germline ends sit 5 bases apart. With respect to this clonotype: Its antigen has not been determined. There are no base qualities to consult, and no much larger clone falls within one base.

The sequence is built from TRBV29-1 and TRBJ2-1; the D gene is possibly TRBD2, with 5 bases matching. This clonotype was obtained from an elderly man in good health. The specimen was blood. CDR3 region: CSVEGRNEQFF. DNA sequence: TGCAGCGTTGAAGGGAGGAATGAGCAGTTCTTC.